This T cell receptor beta chain appears in the sequencing data of a study of response to subunit inactivated influenza vaccine. Study-level results: A suggestion made by the authors is that each seasonal influenza vaccination recruits few new T cells.

TCRdb re-derived calls from the RT-PCR reads in MiXCR, one entry per CDR3 protein. This table has some 600,000 distinct CDR3 sequences, 14% appearing once. There are 14 residues in the CDR3. V was trimmed by 2 bases and J by 0 bases, leaving 5 bases between them. The germline V gene encodes CDR1 SGHAT and CDR2 FQNNGV. This clonotype has ten or more counts. Its antigen is not identified. The sequenced sample was PBMCs from blood, obtained 14 to 15 days before vaccination. This chain joins TRBV11-2 and TRBJ1-3; D remains unclear. The TCR sequence derives from a man in his fifties or sixties who received an inactivated influenza vaccine. The CDR3 loop reads CASSLSPSGNTIYF. CDR3 in DNA: TGTGCCAGCAGCTTAAGTCCCTCTGGAAACACCATATATTTT.